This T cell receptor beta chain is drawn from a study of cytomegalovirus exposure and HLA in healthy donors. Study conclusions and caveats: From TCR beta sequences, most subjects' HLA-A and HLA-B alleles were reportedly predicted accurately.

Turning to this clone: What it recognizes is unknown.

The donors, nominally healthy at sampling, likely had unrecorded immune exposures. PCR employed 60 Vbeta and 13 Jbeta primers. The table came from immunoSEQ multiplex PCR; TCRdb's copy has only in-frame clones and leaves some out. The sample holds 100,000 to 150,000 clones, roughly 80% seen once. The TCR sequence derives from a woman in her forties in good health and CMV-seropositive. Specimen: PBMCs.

This CDR3 is CASSDGNNQPQHF. For the CDR3, the DNA is TGTGCCAGCAGTGACGGGAACAATCAGCCCCAGCATTTT. The rearrangement joins TRBV25-1 to TRBJ1-5; D remains ambiguous. V gave up 3 bases and J gave up 3 bases, with 6 bases separating them. CDR3 length: 13 residues. The germline V gene encodes CDR1 MGHDK and CDR2 SYGVNS.